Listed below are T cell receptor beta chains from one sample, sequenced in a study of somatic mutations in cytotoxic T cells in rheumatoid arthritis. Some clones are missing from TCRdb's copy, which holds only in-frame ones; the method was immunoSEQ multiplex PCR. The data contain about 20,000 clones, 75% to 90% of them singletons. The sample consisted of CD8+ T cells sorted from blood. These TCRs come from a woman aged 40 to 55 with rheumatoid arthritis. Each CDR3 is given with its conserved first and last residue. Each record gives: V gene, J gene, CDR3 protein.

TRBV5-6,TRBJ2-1,CAGSGESGRWDNEQFF
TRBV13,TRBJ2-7,CASSSGLAGYEQYF
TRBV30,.,CAWRRGQNPYEQYF
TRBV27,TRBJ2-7,CASSLSGQGAYEQYF
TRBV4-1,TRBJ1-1,CASSQGAGDEAFF
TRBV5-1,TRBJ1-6,CASSSRDRNSPLHF
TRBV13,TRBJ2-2,CASSLGVRGNTGELFF
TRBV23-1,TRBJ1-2,CASSQSRDRGIYGYTF
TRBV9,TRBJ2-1,CASRRQGSYNEQFF
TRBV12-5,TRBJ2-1,CASGLEGLGTGDNEQFF
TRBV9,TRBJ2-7,CASSGGGGREQYF
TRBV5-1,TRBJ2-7,CASSFGGRAVEQYF
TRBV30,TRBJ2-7,CAFASGETYEQYF
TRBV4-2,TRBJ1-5,CASSQDGTGSFYQPQHF
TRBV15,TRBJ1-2,CATSGREGPSPYGYTF
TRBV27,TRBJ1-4,CASSPRGGSNEKLFF
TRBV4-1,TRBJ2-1,CASSQDRSGEQFF
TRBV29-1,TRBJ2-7,CSVEEDSFYEQYF
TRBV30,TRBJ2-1,CAWSVGQGIWEQFF
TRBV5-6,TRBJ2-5,CASSLSSEAYF
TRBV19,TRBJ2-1,CASSVTSYNEQFF
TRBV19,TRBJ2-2,CASKTLAGDTGELFF
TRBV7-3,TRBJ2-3,CASSLSGGAADTQYF
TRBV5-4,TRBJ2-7,CASSSGSSGYEQYF
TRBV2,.,CASEGQTSYEQYF
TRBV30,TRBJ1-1,CAWSPEGTEAFF
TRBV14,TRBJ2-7,CASSQDISGWDEQYF
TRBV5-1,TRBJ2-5,CASSPTGNRVEQYF
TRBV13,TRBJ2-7,CASSLLVGGQAYEQYF
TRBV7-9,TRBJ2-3,CASSSWTSGNTSDTQYF
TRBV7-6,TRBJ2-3,CASSLEGTGSWAADTQYF
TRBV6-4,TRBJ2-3,CASSDSAEGDTQYF
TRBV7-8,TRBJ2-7,CASRSGSYSYEQYF